Below, one T cell receptor beta chain is given with its context. Its antigen target is currently unknown. No much larger clone exists at a distance of one base, and base qualities are not known. The method behind the library was the immunoSEQ multiplex PCR assay. Concerning the study's data processing: A statistical classification framework was developed to diagnose cytomegalovirus status using the catalog of TCR beta chain sequences. Not all clones reach the TCRdb copy of this immuneACCESS table, which keeps in-frame sequences only. Checked studies attribute under half of the gap to unresolved V genes and leave the rest unexplained. The V and J calls and clone size come from that table; D and trimming were worked out from the DNA. Recorded for this sample are about 200,000 clones; roughly 91% of them occurred a single time. 1.5% to 2% of the sample is in the top ten clones. CDR1 and CDR2 were assigned from the germline V gene as SNHLY and FYNNEI. V is pared back by 5 bases and J by 8 bases, with 16 bases lying between the germline termini. The CDR3 runs 14 amino acids, cysteine and phenylalanine included. The retained sequence is limited to the CDR3, 42 bases, with the frame set at the first base.

The donors belonged to the validation cohort of under 150 subjects, which was separate from the approximately 700-subject first cohort. These data are taken from a study of cytomegalovirus exposure and HLA in healthy donors (dated by TCRdb to the late 2010s). Turning to the overall study: A later analysis indicated that the 120 or so validation repertoires were generated on the platform also employed for the 666 repertoires of the first cohort. To predict cytomegalovirus infection status, the study combined high-throughput TCR immunosequencing, statistical association of individual TCRs with disease status, and machine learning. In addition to the first cohort of 650 to 750 subjects, a separate validation cohort of 130 or so different subjects was used. The study aimed to test whether cataloging public T cell receptors could reveal signatures of past pathogen exposure.

The full study reports these points: A total of 150 to 200 TCR beta chains were listed by the study as associated with cytomegalovirus. A later analysis found that TCRs clustered in the first cohort also tended to co-occur in the approximately 120 validation repertoires, with approximately 95% of cluster scores above 0. Most TCR sequences were seen in very few donors, while some public TCRs were found in many individuals. In both the original and validation cohorts, the classifier was reported to diagnose cytomegalovirus status with high specificity and sensitivity. It was suggested by the authors that the approach could potentially be generalized to other disease states and immunological phenotypes. All 120 or so repertoires were used to score co-occurrence in the validation cohort in a later analysis, because that analysis had no HLA typing for the cohort. In vitro tests confirmed that a few of the cytomegalovirus-associated TCR beta chains recognize cytomegalovirus antigens.

This TCR derives from a woman in her late teens or twenties in good health and CMV-seropositive. This receptor chain uses TRBV2 and TRBJ2-1; the D gene is perhaps TRBD2, on 6 matching bases. The sample comprised PBMCs. The CDR3 protein: CASSRGTRRDEQFF. The DNA sequence is given as TGTGCCAGCAGTCGCGGGACCCGGAGGGATGAGCAGTTCTTC.